Following are 4 T cell receptor beta chains from one sample sequenced in a study of blood T cells in healthy people across ages. PCR was performed a second time for about 7 to 12 cycles using a sample-barcoded 5' primer and a J-beta primer mix. TCRdb fed the 5' RACE reads into MiXCR, producing one record per CDR3 protein. In the table there are about 1.4 million distinct CDR3 sequences, roughly 59% of which are singletons. Sequencing input: blood. The receptor set was obtained from a man in his late teens or twenties in good health.

The rearrangement uses TRBV20-1 and TRBJ1-4; 8 bases match TRBD1. Trimming cost V 6 bases and J 0 bases; bases outside gene matches: 6. The germline CDR1 and CDR2 sequences are DFQATT and SNEGSKA (reference sequence). There are 15 residues in the CDR3. CDR3 loop: CSAWTGFTTNEKLFF. DNA of the CDR3: TGCAGTGCATGGACAGGGTTTACAACTAATGAAAAACTGTTTTTT.

This rearrangement joins TRBV4-1 to TRBJ2-1; the match to TRBD2 covers 11 bases. Per germline, CDR1 MGHRA and CDR2 YSYEKL. The CDR3 covers 18 residues. The V and J ends lost 3 bases and 0 bases, in that order; junction bases with no gene match: 7. DNA for the CDR3: TGCGCCAGCAGCCAGCAACTAGCGGGAGTGGGCTCCTACAATGAGCAGTTCTTC. Protein: CASSQQLAGVGSYNEQFF.

Worth noting for this clonotype: At one end the junction does not follow the germline gene, possibly because of a read error. The chain joins TRBV29-1 to TRBJ2-1; TRBD2 matches at 10 bases. Looked up from germline, CDR1 is SQVTM and CDR2 is ANQGSEA. The CDR3 has 14 amino acids. CDR3 loop: CSVGSGRSYNGQFF. Written as DNA, the CDR3 is TGCAGCGTAGGTAGCGGGAGGTCCTACAATGGGCAGTTCTTC.

J is TRBJ2-1 and V is TRBV10-3, with 9 bases fitting TRBD1. The CDR3 runs to 15 residues. Germline loops: CDR1 ENHRY, CDR2 SYGVKD. V trimming: 7 bases; J trimming: 10 bases; junction bases outside the gene matches: 14. CDR3 DNA sequence: TGTGCCATCACCACCCCCGGGACAGGGACCTACGAGCAGTTCTTC. Its protein is CAITTPGTGTYEQFF.